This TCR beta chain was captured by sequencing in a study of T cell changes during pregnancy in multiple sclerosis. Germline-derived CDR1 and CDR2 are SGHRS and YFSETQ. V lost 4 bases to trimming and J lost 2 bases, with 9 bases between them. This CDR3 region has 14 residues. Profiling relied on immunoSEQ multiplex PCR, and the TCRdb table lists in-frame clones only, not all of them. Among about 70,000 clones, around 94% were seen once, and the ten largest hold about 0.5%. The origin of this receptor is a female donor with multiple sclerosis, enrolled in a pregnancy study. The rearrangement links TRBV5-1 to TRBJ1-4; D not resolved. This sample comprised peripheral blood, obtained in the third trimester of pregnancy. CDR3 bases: TGCGCCAGCAGCCGAGGGCAGACTAATGAAAAACTGTTTTTT. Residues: CASSRGQTNEKLFF.